The text below deals with one T cell receptor (beta chain). Its antigen is not known. The V end was cut by 6 bases, the J end by 8 bases, with 17 bases between. The CDR3 length is 14 residues. This sample stems from a study of blood T cells in healthy people across ages. Study findings and constraints: From one million sequenced T cells, diversity estimates were lower bounds.

PCR was performed a second time for about 6 to 12 cycles using a sample-barcoded 5' primer and a J-beta primer mix. TCRdb reprocessed the 5' RACE reads with MiXCR, giving one entry per CDR3 protein. The sample records around 1.5 million distinct CDR3 sequences, 42% being singletons. This receptor was taken from a woman under 30 in good health. The chain recombines TRBV12-3 or TRBV12-4 with TRBJ2-1; weak D call: TRBD2 (5 bases). The sample comprised blood. CDR3: CASSLVAPEYEQFF. CDR3 sequence (DNA): TGTGCCAGCAGCCTTGTAGCGCCGGAGTATGAGCAGTTCTTC.